The 3 T cell receptor beta chains given below trace back to one sample, sequenced in a study of blood T cell repertoires in COVID-19. Assay used: immunoSEQ multiplex PCR; TCRdb lists only in-frame clones, some missing. The sample lists around 260,000 clones; around 84% were seen once. Input material: peripheral blood. The receptors originated from a woman in her sixties with COVID-19, enrolled during active disease.

The chain joins TRBV5-8 to TRBJ1-4; TRBD1 might be the D (5 bases). Germline loops: CDR1 SGHTS, CDR2 YDEGEE. Trimming pared 0 bases from V and 0 bases from J, leaving 15 bases between. The CDR3 is made up of 18 amino acids. In DNA, the CDR3 is TGTGCCAGCAGCTTGGGGGACTTGGGCAGCGCAACTAATGAAAAACTGTTTTTT. Translation gives CASSLGDLGSATNEKLFF.

J is TRBJ2-5 and V is TRBV18; a weak D match, TRBD1 (5 bases). V gave up 3 bases and J gave up 1 base, with 9 bases separating them. The germline gives CDR1 KGHSH, CDR2 LQKENI. This CDR3 has 14 amino acids. CDR3 DNA: TGTGCCAGCTCACCGAGGCAGGGCCAAGAGACCCAGTACTTC. It is translated as CASSPRQGQETQYF.

CDR3 region: CASSVTPGYDGYTF. The DNA of the CDR3 is TGTGCCAGCAGCGTAACCCCAGGGTATGATGGCTACACCTTC. The genes are TRBV9 and TRBJ1-2; D is perhaps TRBD1 (5 bases). The germline CDR1 and CDR2 sequences are SGDLS and YYNGEE. There are 14 residues in the CDR3. Trimming took 1 base from V and 6 from J, leaving 13 bases between them.